A selection of T cell receptor beta chains follows, all from one sample in a study of regulatory dendritic cells for organ transplantation. The antigens of these receptors remain unknown. The data were produced by immunoSEQ multiplex PCR, yet TCRdb's version contains in-frame clones alone and is incomplete. The sample lists about 20,000 clones, approximately 85% occurring once. Material for sequencing was naive CD4+ T cells from blood cultured with regulatory dendritic cells. These receptors were collected from a human donor in good health. The CDR3 runs from the conserved cysteine through the conserved F or W. A D gene is named only where the DNA matches it firmly. The size field is filled for only some rows; it gives once, few, many or a size class.

cdr3_nt,cdr3_aa,v_call,j_call,clone_size,d_call
TGTGCCAGCAGGCTGGAGGGGGGTCTAGCCAAAAACATTCAGTACTTC,CASRLEGGLAKNIQYF,TRBV7-2,TRBJ2-4,NA,NA
TGTGCCAGCAGTTATCTCGACAGGCCCCTCTATGGCTACACCTTC,CASSYLDRPLYGYTF,TRBV6-5,TRBJ1-2,NA,NA
TGTGCCAGCAGCTTACGGGTAGGGACTCTTAAAGAGACCCAGTACTTC,CASSLRVGTLKETQYF,TRBV7-8,TRBJ2-5,NA,NA
TGCGCCAGCAGCCAAGATCACGCGGGGAACACCGGGGAGCTGTTTTTT,CASSQDHAGNTGELFF,TRBV4-3,TRBJ2-2,NA,NA
TGCGCCAGCAGCTTGGGCCGGGGTCAGGCGAGGATGAATGAGCAGTTCTTC,CASSLGRGQARMNEQFF,TRBV5-1,TRBJ2-1,once,NA
TGTGCCAGCAGCACCCGGCTAGCGGCCTACAATGAGCAGTTCTTC,CASSTRLAAYNEQFF,TRBV9,TRBJ2-1,NA,TRBD2
TGTGCCAGCTCACCACCGTCTGGCTATACGCAGTATTTT,CASSPPSGYTQYF,TRBV18,TRBJ2-3,NA,NA
TGTGCCAGCAGGACCGGGACCCACAATGAGCAGTTCTTC,CASRTGTHNEQFF,TRBV6-5,TRBJ2-1,once,NA
TGTGCCAGCAGAAGTACAGGGCTTTGGGGAAACACCATATATTTT,CASRSTGLWGNTIYF,TRBV7-2,TRBJ1-3,few,NA
TGCGCCAGCAGCCAGAGGACAGGGGCTGATGATACGCAGTATTTT,CASSQRTGADDTQYF,TRBV4-3,TRBJ2-3,NA,TRBD1
TGTGCCAGCCAGAAACGGACAGCTTCCTACGAGCAGTACTTC,CASQKRTASYEQYF,TRBV25-1,TRBJ2-7,NA,NA
TGTGCCAGCAAGGGGACGAACTATGGCTACACCTTC,CASKGTNYGYTF,TRBV14,TRBJ1-2,few,NA
TGTGCCACCAGCCCCGCCCTCCGCCCCTACGAGCAGTACTTC,CATSPALRPYEQYF,TRBV15,TRBJ2-7,once,NA
TGCAGCGTTGTACGGGCTAGCGGGAGCTACGAGCAGTACTTC,CSVVRASGSYEQYF,TRBV29-1,TRBJ2-7,NA,TRBD2
TGTGCCAGCAGCTCAAGGGCAGGGAAAACCGGGGAGCTGTTTTTT,CASSSRAGKTGELFF,TRBV7-3,TRBJ2-2,NA,NA
TGTGCCAGCAGCCTGAAGACAGGAACTAACTATGGCTACACCTTC,CASSLKTGTNYGYTF,TRBV7-2,TRBJ1-2,once,NA
TGTGCCAGCAGCCGTGGTCAGGGGGGCTATGGCTACACCTTC,CASSRGQGGYGYTF,TRBV11-2,TRBJ1-2,NA,TRBD1
TGTGCCTGGGAAGAGCCCGGTGCTCCATCGGAGGACAAAAACATTCAGTACTTC,CAWEEPGAPSEDKNIQYF,TRBV30,TRBJ2-4,NA,NA
TGCGCCAGCAGCCAGGAAGGACAGGGTTCGGAGACCCAGTACTTC,CASSQEGQGSETQYF,TRBV4-3,TRBJ2-5,NA,TRBD1
TGTGCCAGCAGGGGATTGCGGACAGGCCCCGGGGAGCTGTTTTTT,CASRGLRTGPGELFF,TRBV2,TRBJ2-2,once,TRBD1
TGTGCCAGCAGCTTAGCGGGAGGGCCCCCCTACGAGCAGTACTTC,CASSLAGGPPYEQYF,TRBV7-2,TRBJ2-7,NA,TRBD2
TGTGCCAGCAGCACCCAGCGGGAGGGTGAGTTCTTC,CASSTQREGEFF,TRBV7-8,TRBJ2-1,NA,TRBD2
TGTGCCTGGAGTGTCGGACAATATGGCTACACCTTC,CAWSVGQYGYTF,TRBV30,TRBJ1-2,NA,NA
TGTGCCAGCAGTAGACAGGGTTCGAACACTGAAGCTTTCTTT,CASSRQGSNTEAFF,TRBV6-1,TRBJ1-1,once,TRBD1
TGTGCCAGCAGTACACCGGGACAGGGAGGATCCGAGCAGTACTTC,CASSTPGQGGSEQYF,TRBV6-5,TRBJ2-7,NA,TRBD1
TGCGCCAGCAGCGCTAGCGGGAGGTACCAAGAGACCCAGTACTTC,CASSASGRYQETQYF,TRBV5-1,TRBJ2-5,NA,TRBD2
TGCGCCAGCAGCGGATTGACAGCGAACACTGAAGCTTTCTTT,CASSGLTANTEAFF,TRBV5-1,TRBJ1-1,NA,NA
TGTGCCAGCAGTCAAGCCGGACAGTTAGATGAAAAACTGTTTTTT,CASSQAGQLDEKLFF,TRBV28,TRBJ1-4,NA,NA
TGTGCCAGCTCACCCCGAGGACTAGCGGGAGAAGGCACAGATACGCAGTATTTT,CASSPRGLAGEGTDTQYF,TRBV18,TRBJ2-3,NA,TRBD2
TGTGCCAGCAGCAAACTAGCCCAGAGCTCCTACGAGCAGTACTTC,CASSKLAQSSYEQYF,TRBV21-1,TRBJ2-7,NA,NA
TGTGCCAGTAGTATAGATCCCCCTACAGACGGCTACACCTTC,CASSIDPPTDGYTF,TRBV19,TRBJ1-2,NA,NA
TGTGCCAGCAGCTTAGGTTGGACACGAGGTTACCACACTGAAGCTTTCTTT,CASSLGWTRGYHTEAFF,TRBV7-9,TRBJ1-1,few,NA